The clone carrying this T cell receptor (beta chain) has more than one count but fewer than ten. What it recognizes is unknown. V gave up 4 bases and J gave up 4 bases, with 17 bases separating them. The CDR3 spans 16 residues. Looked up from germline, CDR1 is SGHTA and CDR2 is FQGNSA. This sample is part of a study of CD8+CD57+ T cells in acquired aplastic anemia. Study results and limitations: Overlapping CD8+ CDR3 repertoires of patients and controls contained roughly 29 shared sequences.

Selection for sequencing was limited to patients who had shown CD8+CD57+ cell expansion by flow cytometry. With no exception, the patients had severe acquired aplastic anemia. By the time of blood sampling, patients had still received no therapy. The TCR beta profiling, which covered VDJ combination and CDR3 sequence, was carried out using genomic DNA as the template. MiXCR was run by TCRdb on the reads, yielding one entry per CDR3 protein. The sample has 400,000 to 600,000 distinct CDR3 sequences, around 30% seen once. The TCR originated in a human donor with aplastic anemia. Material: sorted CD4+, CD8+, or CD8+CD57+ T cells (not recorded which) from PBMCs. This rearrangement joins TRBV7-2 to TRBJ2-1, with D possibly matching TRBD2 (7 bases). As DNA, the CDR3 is TGTGCCAGCAGCTCCCCGCTTCGGGGGGCATACAATGAGCAGTTCTTC. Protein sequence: CASSSPLRGAYNEQFF.